This T cell receptor beta chain was recovered during a study of CD8+CD57+ T cells in acquired aplastic anemia. V lost 5 bases and J lost 8, with 13 bases in between. This CDR3 has 14 residues. Germline V lookup: CDR1 SEHNR, CDR2 FQNEAQ (reference sequence). For CDR3 and TCR beta VDJ profiling, genomic DNA was the template used. TCRdb reprocessed the reads with MiXCR, giving one entry per CDR3 protein. The sample includes around 190,000 distinct CDR3 sequences, 61% of them seen just once. Sequenced sample: sorted CD4+, CD8+, or CD8+CD57+ T cells (not recorded which) from PBMCs. This chain connects TRBV7-9 to TRBJ1-6, with D perhaps matching TRBD1 (6 bases). The origin of this receptor is a human donor in good health. CDR3 in DNA: TGTGCCAGCAGCCACGGGACAAGTCATTCACCCCTCCACTTT. Its protein is CASSHGTSHSPLHF. Full variable domain (remainder filled in from reference TRBV7-9 and TRBJ1-6): DTGVSQNPRHKITKRGQNVTFRCDPISEHNRLYWYRQTLGQGPEFLTYFQNEAQLEKSRLLSDRFSAERPKGSFSTLEIQRTEQGDSAMYLCASSHGTSHSPLHFGNGTRLTVT.